This T cell receptor (beta chain) was found in a study of blood T cell repertoires in COVID-19. Study details: The United States, Italy and Spain were the sources of the acute and convalescent COVID-19 samples. In each case, the material was cDNA or gDNA derived from T cells, B-cell-depleted T cells, or PBMCs.

As handled by the study authors: Estimation of nucleated cell counts was performed using reference gene primer amplification. Profiling relied on immunoSEQ multiplex PCR, and the TCRdb table lists in-frame clones only, not all of them. V, J and clone size reflect that table, while D and trimming were determined from the DNA. This sample has 410,000 or so clones, with 80% to 90% found just once. The germline gives CDR1 SGHAT, CDR2 FQNNGV. V was pared by 4 bases and J by 10 bases, with 10 bases of the junction left unmatched. The CDR3 has 14 amino acids. The sample comprised peripheral blood. The sequence was collected from a woman aged 25 to 45 with active or convalescent COVID-19. V gene TRBV11-2 combines with J gene TRBJ2-1, with 7 bases matching TRBD1. The CDR3 nucleotides are TGTGCCAGCAGCTGGCCGGGACAGAGAAGGGAGCAGTTCTTC. This translates into CASSWPGQRREQFF.